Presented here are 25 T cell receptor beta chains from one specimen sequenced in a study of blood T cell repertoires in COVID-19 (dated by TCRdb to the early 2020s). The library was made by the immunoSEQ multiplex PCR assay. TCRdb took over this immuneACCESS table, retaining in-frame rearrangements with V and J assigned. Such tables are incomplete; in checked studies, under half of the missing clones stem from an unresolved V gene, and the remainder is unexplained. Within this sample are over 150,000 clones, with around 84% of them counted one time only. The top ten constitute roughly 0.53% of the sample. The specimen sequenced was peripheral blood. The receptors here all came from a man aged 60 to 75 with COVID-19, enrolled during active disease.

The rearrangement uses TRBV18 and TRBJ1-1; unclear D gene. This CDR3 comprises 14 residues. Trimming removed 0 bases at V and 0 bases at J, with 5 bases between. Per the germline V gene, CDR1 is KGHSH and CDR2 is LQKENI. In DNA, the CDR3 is TGTGCCAGCTCACCACCGTATGTGAACACTGAAGCTTTCTTT. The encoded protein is CASSPPYVNTEAFF.

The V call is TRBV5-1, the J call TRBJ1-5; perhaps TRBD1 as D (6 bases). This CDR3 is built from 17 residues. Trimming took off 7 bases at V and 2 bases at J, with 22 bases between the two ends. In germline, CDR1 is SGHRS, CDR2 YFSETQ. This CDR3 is CASPYGQYAGGNQPQHF. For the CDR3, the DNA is TGCGCCAGCCCGTACGGACAGTATGCGGGGGGCAATCAGCCCCAGCATTTT.

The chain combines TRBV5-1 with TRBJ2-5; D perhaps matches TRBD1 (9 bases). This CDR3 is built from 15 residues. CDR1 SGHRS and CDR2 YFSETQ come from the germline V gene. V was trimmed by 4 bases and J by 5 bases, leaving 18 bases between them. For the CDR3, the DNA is TGCGCCAGCAGCAGCACAGGGGGCGGGAGGGAGACCCAGTACTTC. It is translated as CASSSTGGGRETQYF.

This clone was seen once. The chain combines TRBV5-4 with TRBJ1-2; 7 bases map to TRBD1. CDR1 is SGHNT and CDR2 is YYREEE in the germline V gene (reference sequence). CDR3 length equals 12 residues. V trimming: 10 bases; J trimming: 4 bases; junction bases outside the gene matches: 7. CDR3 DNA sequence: TGTGCCTTTGAGACAGGGTCCTATGGCTACACCTTC. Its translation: CAFETGSYGYTF.

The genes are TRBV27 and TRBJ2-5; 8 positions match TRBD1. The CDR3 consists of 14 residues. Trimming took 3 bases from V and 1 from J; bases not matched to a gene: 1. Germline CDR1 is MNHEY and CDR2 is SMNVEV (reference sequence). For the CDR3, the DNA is TGTGCCAGCAGTTTCGGACAGGGCCAAGAGACCCAGTACTTC. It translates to CASSFGQGQETQYF.

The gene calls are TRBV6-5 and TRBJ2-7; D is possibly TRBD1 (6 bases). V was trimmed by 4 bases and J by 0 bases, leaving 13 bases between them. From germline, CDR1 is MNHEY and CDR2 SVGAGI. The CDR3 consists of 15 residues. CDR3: CASSSWTEGSYEQYF. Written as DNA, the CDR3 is TGTGCCAGCAGTTCGTGGACAGAGGGCTCCTACGAGCAGTACTTC.

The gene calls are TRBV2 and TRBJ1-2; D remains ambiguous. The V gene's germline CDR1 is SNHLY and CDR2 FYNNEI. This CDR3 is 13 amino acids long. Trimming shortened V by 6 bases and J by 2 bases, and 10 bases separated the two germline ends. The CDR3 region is CASRTLGNYGYTF. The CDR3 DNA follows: TGTGCCAGCAGGACACTGGGCAACTATGGCTACACCTTC.

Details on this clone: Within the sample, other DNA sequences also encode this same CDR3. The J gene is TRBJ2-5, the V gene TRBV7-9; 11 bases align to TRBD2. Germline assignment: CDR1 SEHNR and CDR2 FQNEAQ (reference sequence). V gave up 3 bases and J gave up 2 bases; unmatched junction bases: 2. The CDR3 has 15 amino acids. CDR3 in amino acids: CASSLTSGEQETQYF. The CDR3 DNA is TGTGCCAGCAGCTTGACTAGCGGGGAACAAGAGACCCAGTACTTC.

CDR3 coding DNA: TGTGCCAGCAGTGAAGAGGGGGCGGCCAACACTGAAGCTTTCTTT. It codes for CASSEEGAANTEAFF. J is TRBJ1-1 and V is TRBV6-4; 7 bases fit TRBD1. V lost 3 bases and J lost 2; bases outside the gene matches: 6. CDR1 and CDR2 from the germline V gene are MRHNA and SNTAGT. This CDR3 region has 15 residues.

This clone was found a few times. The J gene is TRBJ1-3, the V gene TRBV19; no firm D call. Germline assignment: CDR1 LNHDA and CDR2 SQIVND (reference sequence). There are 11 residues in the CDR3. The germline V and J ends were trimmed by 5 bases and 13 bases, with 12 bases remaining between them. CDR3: CASSFYPGIYF. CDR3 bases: TGTGCCAGTAGTTTTTATCCGGGGATATATTTT.

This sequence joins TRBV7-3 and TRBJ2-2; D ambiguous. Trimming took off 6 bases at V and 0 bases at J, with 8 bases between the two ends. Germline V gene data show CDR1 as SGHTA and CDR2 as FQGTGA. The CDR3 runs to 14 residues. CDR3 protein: CASRINTNTGELFF. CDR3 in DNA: TGTGCCAGCAGAATAAATACGAACACCGGGGAGCTGTTTTTT.

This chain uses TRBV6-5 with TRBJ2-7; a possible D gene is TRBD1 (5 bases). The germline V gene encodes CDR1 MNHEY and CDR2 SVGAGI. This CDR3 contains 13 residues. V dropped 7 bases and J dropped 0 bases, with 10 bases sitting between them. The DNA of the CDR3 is TGTGCCAGCAAGCAGGGTAGCTCCTACGAGCAGTACTTC. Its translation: CASKQGSSYEQYF.

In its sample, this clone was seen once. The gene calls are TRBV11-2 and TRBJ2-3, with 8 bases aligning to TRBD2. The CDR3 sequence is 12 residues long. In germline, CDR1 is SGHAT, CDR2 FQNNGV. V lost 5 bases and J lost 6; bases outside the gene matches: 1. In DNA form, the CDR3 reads TGTGCCAGCAGCAGACTAGCGGATACGCAGTATTTT. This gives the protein CASSRLADTQYF. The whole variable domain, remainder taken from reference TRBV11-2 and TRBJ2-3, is EAGVAQSPRYKIIEKRQSVAFWCNPISGHATLYWYQQILGQGPKLLIQFQNNGVVDDSQLPKDRFSAERLKGVDSTLKIQPAKLEDSAVYLCASSRLADTQYFGPGTRLTVL.

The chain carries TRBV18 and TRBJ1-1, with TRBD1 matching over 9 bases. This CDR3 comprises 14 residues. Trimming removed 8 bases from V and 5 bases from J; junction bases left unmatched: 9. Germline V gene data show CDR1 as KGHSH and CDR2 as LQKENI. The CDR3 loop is CASSPGTGRTEAFF. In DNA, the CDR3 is TGTGCCAGCAGCCCTGGGACAGGGAGGACTGAAGCTTTCTTT. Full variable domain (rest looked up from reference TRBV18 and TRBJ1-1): NAGVMQNPRHLVRRRGQEARLRCSPMKGHSHVYWYRQLPEEGLKFMVYLQKENIIDESGMPKERFSAEFPKEGPSILRIQQVVRGDSAAYFCASSPGTGRTEAFFGQGTRLTVV.

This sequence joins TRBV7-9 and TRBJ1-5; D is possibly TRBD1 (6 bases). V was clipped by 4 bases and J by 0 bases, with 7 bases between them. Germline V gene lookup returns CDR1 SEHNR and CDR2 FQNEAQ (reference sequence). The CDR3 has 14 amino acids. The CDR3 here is CASSWDTSNQPQHF. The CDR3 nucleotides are TGTGCCAGCAGCTGGGACACTAGCAATCAGCCCCAGCATTTT.

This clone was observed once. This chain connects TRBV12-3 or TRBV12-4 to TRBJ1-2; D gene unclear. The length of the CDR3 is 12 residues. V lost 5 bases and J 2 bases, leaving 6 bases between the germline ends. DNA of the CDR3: TGTGCCAGCAGTGGAGGGAACTATGGCTACACCTTC. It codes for CASSGGNYGYTF.

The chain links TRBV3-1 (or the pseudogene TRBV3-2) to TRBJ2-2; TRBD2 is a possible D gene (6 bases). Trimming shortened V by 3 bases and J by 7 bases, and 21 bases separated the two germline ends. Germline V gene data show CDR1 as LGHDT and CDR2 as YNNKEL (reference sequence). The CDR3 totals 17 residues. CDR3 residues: CASSQAPASAGGGELFF. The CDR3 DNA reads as TGTGCCAGCAGCCAGGCCCCAGCATCGGCCGGGGGCGGGGAGCTGTTTTTT.

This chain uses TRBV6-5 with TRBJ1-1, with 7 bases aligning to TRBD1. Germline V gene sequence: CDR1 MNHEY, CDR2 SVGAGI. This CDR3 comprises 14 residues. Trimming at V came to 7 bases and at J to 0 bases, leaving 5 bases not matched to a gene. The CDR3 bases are TGTGCCAGCACCCGGACAGGAATGAACACTGAAGCTTTCTTT. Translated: CASTRTGMNTEAFF.

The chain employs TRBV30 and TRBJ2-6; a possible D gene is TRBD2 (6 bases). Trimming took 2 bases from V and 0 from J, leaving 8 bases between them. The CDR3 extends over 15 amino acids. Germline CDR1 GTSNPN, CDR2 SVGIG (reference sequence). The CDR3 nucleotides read TGTGCCTGGAGTCACGGGGGCTCTGGGGCCAACGTCCTGACTTTC. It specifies CAWSHGGSGANVLTF.

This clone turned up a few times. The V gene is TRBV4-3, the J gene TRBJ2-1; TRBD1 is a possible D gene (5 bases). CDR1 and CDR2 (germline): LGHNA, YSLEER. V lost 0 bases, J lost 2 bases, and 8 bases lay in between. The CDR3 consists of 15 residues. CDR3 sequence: CASSQDMTAYNEQFF. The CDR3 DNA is TGCGCCAGCAGCCAAGATATGACAGCCTACAATGAGCAGTTCTTC.

CDR3 sequence reads: CASSDRTVKNIQYF. The DNA for the CDR3 is TGTGCCAGCAGCGACAGGACAGTCAAAAACATTCAGTACTTC. The chain recombines TRBV5-4 with TRBJ2-4; possibly TRBD1 for D (6 bases). The germline V gene encodes CDR1 SGHNT and CDR2 YYREEE (reference sequence). The germline V and J ends were trimmed by 4 bases and 3 bases, with 11 bases remaining between them. This CDR3 is 14 amino acids long. Drawing the rest from reference TRBV5-4 and TRBJ2-4, the complete variable domain is ETGVTQSPTHLIKTRGQQVTLRCSSQSGHNTVSWYQQALGQGPQFIFQYYREEENGRGNFPPRFSGLQFPNYSSELNVNALELDDSALYLCASSDRTVKNIQYFGAGTRLSVL.

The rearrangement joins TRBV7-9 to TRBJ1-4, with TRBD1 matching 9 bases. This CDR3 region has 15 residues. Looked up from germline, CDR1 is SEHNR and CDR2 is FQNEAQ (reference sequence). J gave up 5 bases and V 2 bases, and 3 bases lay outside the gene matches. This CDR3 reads CASSLLGTGNEKLFF. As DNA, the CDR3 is TGTGCCAGCAGCTTACTGGGGACAGGGAATGAAAAACTGTTTTTT. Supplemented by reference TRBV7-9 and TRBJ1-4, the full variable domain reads DTGVSQNPRHKITKRGQNVTFRCDPISEHNRLYWYRQTLGQGPEFLTYFQNEAQLEKSRLLSDRFSAERPKGSFSTLEIQRTEQGDSAMYLCASSLLGTGNEKLFFGSGTQLSVL.

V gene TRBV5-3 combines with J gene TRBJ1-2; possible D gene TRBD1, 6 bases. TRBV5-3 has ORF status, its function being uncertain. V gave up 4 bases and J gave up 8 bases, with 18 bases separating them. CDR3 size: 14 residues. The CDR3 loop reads CARSLDRTGRGYTF. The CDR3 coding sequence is TGTGCCAGAAGCCTCGACAGGACCGGCCGAGGCTACACCTTC.

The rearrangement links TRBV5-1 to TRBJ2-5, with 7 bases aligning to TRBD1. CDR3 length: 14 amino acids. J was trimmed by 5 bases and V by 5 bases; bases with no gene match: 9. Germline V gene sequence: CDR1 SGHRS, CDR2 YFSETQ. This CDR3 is CASRMKQGSETQYF. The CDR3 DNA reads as TGCGCCAGCAGAATGAAACAGGGGTCCGAGACCCAGTACTTC.

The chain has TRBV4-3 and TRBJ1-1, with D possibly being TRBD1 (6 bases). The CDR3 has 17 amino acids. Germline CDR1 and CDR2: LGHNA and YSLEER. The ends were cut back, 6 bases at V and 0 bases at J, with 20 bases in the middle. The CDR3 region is CASRIDLRGPVNTEAFF. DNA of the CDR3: TGCGCCAGCAGGATTGATCTCAGGGGTCCCGTGAACACTGAAGCTTTCTTT.